This TCR beta chain originates from a study of blood T cell repertoires in COVID-19. V lost 5 bases and J lost 2; bases outside the gene matches: 9. The CDR3 is 16 amino acids. The germline V gene has CDR1 ENHRY and CDR2 SYGVKD. In the study's own analysis: Amplification from reference gene primers served as the basis for estimated nucleated cell counts. The method was immunoSEQ multiplex PCR; TCRdb's version includes in-frame clones alone and lacks a portion of them. Clone size and V and J calls were adopted from that table, with D and trimming inferred from the DNA. The sample yields some 300,000 clones, about 90% seen once.

This clonotype was obtained from a woman aged 25 to 45 who had recovered from COVID-19. The specimen was PBMCs or T cells enriched from blood (not recorded which). The chain has TRBV10-3 and TRBJ2-3, with 8 bases fitting TRBD2. CDR3: CAISNGLAPLTDTQYF. In DNA form, the CDR3 reads TGTGCCATCAGTAACGGACTAGCCCCACTCACAGATACGCAGTATTTT.